This T cell receptor (beta chain) was sequenced during a study of vaccination and CD4 T cells after COVID-19. The wider study: The peptides that stimulated the cells were overlapping spike peptides from SARS-CoV-2, HCoV-NL63, HCoV-OC43 and HCoV-229E. Culture controls were given either a CEFX pool, an HIV-1 Nef pool, or no peptide.

Indicated treatment: approximately 9-day PBMC culture with coronavirus spike peptide pools or control peptides (ViraFEST assay). ViraFEST stimulated the growth of antigen-specific T cells using peptide pools and subsequently profiled their TCRs by sequencing. Per well, a few million PBMCs were cultured in the presence of approximately 10 IU/ml IL-2 and 8 to 10 ug/ml peptide pools. Points on this clonotype: What it recognizes is unknown.

The Oncomine TCR Beta short-read assay was what sequenced the DNA obtained from cultured CD4+ T cells. TCRdb re-analysed the PCR reads in MiXCR, keeping a single row per CDR3 protein. The table shows about 16,000 distinct CDR3 sequences, with around three fifths occurring only once. Sequences were obtained from CD4+ T cells from blood, cultured in vitro. This clonotype was sampled from a human donor who had recovered from COVID-19.

The CDR3 reads CASSLDGVQNGYTF. Here the CDR3 DNA reads TGCGCCAGCAGCCTGGACGGGGTGCAGAATGGCTACACCTTC. The V and J genes are TRBV5-1 and TRBJ1-2; D not resolved. The CDR3 loop spans 14 amino acids. Germline V lookup: CDR1 SGHRS, CDR2 YFSETQ. V was trimmed by 4 bases and J by 6 bases, leaving 16 bases between them.